The TCR beta chain under discussion was sequenced for a study of post-analysis software for immune sequencing data. From germline, CDR1 is DFQATT and CDR2 SNEGSKA (reference sequence). The CDR3 is made up of 16 amino acids. Turning to this clonotype: Its antigen is undetermined.

Prepared libraries of TCR beta cDNA carried unique molecular identifiers. TCRdb redid the calling of the PCR reads with MiXCR, one entry per CDR3 protein. In the table there are approximately 730,000 distinct CDR3 sequences, approximately 30% of which are singletons. General study points: Versus controls, multiple sclerosis patients showed significantly lower diversity (normalized Chao1). Compared with controls, patients had more of five or six TRBV segments, including TRBV5-6, TRBV5-1 and TRBV20-1.

Sample: blood. This TCR came from a girl aged 5-17 years with multiple sclerosis. The rearrangement links TRBV20-1 to TRBJ1-4; D not resolved. CDR3 bases: TGCAGCGTTAGCCCTCCCCGTGGGGCAACTAATGAAAAACTGTTTTTT. Residues: CSVSPPRGATNEKLFF.